This TCR beta chain was recorded in a study of Ad26.COV2.S vaccination and SARS-CoV-2 variants. The table came from immunoSEQ multiplex PCR; TCRdb's copy has only in-frame clones and leaves some out. This table has roughly 330,000 clones, roughly 90% appearing once. Specified treatment: over 15 received Ad26.COV2.S at low or high dose, single or two shots; roughly five received placebo; per-sample allocation not given. Specimens were obtained on day 63 following the first vaccine or placebo injection. This CDR3 has 12 residues. Trimming shortened V by 2 bases and J by 8 bases, and 10 bases separated the two germline ends. Germline CDR1 and CDR2: SGHDT and YYEEEE.

The chain has TRBV5-6 and TRBJ1-2, with D tentatively TRBD1 (5 bases). The origin of this receptor is a person between 18 and 60 years old who received the Ad26.COV2.S COVID-19 vaccine or a placebo. The sequencing used peripheral blood, collected in a trial of Ad26.COV2.S vaccine versus placebo. DNA for the CDR3: TGTGCCAGCAGCTTACGGGGGTTCGGCTACACCTTC. Translating gives CASSLRGFGYTF.